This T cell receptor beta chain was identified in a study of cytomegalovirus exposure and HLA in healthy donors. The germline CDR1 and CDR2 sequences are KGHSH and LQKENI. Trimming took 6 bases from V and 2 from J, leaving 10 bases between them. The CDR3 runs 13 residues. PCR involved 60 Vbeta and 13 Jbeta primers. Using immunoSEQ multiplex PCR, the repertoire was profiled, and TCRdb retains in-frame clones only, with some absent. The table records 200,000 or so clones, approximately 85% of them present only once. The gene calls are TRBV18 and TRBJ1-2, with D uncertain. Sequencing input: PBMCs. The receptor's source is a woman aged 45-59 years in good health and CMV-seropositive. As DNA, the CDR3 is TGTGCCAGCTCGACGGGAGACAACTATGGCTACACCTTC. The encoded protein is CASSTGDNYGYTF.